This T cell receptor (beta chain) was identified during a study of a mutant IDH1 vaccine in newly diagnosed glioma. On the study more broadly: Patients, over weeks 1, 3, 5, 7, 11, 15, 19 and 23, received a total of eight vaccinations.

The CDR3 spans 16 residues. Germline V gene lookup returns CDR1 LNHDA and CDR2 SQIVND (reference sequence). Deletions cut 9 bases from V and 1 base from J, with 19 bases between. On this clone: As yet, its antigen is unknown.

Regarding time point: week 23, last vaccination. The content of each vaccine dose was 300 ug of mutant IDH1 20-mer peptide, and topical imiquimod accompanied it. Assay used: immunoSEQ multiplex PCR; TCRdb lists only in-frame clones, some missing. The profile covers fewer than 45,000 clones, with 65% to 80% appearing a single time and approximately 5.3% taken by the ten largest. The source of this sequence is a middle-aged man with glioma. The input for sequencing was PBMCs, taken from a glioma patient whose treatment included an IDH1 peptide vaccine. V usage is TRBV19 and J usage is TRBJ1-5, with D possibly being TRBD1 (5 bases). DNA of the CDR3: TGTGCCAGCGCGCCTTCTACGGGACGGAGCAATCAGCCCCAGCATTTT. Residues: CASAPSTGRSNQPQHF.